This TCR beta chain appears in the sequencing data of a study of patients and donors after allogeneic stem cell transplantation. TCRdb independently ran MiXCR on the RT-PCR reads; one entry per CDR3 protein. The sample consists of 190,000 or so distinct CDR3 sequences, around two fifths of them appearing once. The sequence was obtained from a human donor who was either an allogeneic HSCT recipient or a stem cell or donor lymphocyte infusion donor (not recorded which). It is not recorded whose cells these are; they may come from a transplant donor. The specimen was blood, either unsorted or a sorted T cell fraction (not recorded which).

As DNA, the CDR3 is TGCAGTGCTCGACGGGACGTCTACGAGCAGTACTTC. Its protein is CSARRDVYEQYF. The V and J genes are TRBV20-1 and TRBJ2-7; the D call may be TRBD1 or TRBD2 (5 bases each). The germline V gene has CDR1 DFQATT and CDR2 SNEGSKA (reference sequence). This CDR3 is built from 12 residues. Trimming removed 5 bases at V and 3 bases at J, with 11 bases between.